The entry below gives a single TCR beta chain sequence along with its context. The sample comes from a study of blood T cell repertoires in COVID-19. About the study: Whether acute or convalescent, the COVID-19 samples came from the United States, Italy and Spain.

CDR1 is LNHDA, CDR2 SQIVND, per germline (reference sequence). The CDR3 has 14 residues. The V and J ends lost 3 bases and 0 bases respectively, with 9 bases between them. While infection was still active, Seattle patients were enrolled and then followed longitudinally. In the original processing: Reference gene primer amplification yielded estimated nucleated cell counts. TCRdb's copy holds only in-frame clones and misses some; the assay was immunoSEQ multiplex PCR. D and trimming come from the DNA, and the V and J calls and clone size come from that table. The sample records roughly 150,000 clones, roughly 90% being singletons.

The clonotype originates from a man aged 18 to 30 with COVID-19, enrolled during active disease. Sequenced: peripheral blood. The chain links TRBV19 to TRBJ2-7; D perhaps matches TRBD2 (6 bases). CDR3 in amino acids: CASSIAGSSYEQYF. The CDR3 nucleotides read TGTGCCAGTAGTATCGCGGGGAGCTCCTACGAGCAGTACTTC. Using reference TRBV19 and TRBJ2-7 for the parts outside the CDR3, the full variable domain is DGGITQSPKYLFRKEGQNVTLSCEQNLNHDAMYWYRQDPGQGLRLIYYSQIVNDFQKGDIAEGYSVSREKKESFPLTVTSAQKNPTAFYLCASSIAGSSYEQYFGPGTRLTVT.